This T cell receptor beta chain came from a study of long-term antiretroviral therapy in people with HIV. From each donor, at least one pre-ART PBMC sample and at least two post-ART PBMC samples were obtained. This clone is a singleton in its sample. Its antigen is as yet unknown. This CDR3 spans 14 amino acids. Looked up from germline, CDR1 is SGHKS and CDR2 is YYEKEE (reference sequence). With V trimmed by 1 base and J by 3 bases, 1 base remained unmatched. Study-wide results and limits: Pre-ART clonal expansions dominated every time point's repertoire. With ART, diversity went up but was still lower than in transplant donor controls.

Survey-level immunoSEQ v3.0 assays were run. Data came from immunoSEQ multiplex PCR; TCRdb stores just in-frame clones and leaves some out. The sample consists of about 43,000 clones, 86% of them appearing once. The starting material was unsorted PBMCs, obtained 0.1 years before starting antiretroviral therapy. The TCR originated in a woman in her fifties or sixties with HIV. The chain joins TRBV5-5 to TRBJ1-5; 7 nucleotides agree with TRBD1. The DNA for the CDR3 is TGTGCCAGCAGCTTGACAGGGGTCAATCAGCCCCAGCATTTT. This translates into CASSLTGVNQPQHF. The full variable domain, in which reference TRBV5-5 and TRBJ1-5 provide the parts outside the CDR3, is DAGVTQSPTHLIKTRGQQVTLRCSPISGHKSVSWYQQVLGQGPQFIFQYYEKEERGRGNFPDRFSARQFPNYSSELNVNALLLGDSALYLCASSLTGVNQPQHFGDGTRLSIL.